A single sample gave rise to the 19 T cell receptor beta chains below, sequenced in a study of cytomegalovirus exposure and HLA in healthy donors. The PCR ran on 60 Vbeta and 13 Jbeta primers. Assay used: immunoSEQ multiplex PCR; TCRdb lists only in-frame clones, some missing. Of 200,000 or so clones listed, over 65% were seen once; the top ten hold roughly 0.098%. Sequenced input: PBMCs. These TCRs come from a boy between 2 and 10 years old in good health and CMV-seronegative.

As DNA, the CDR3 is TGCGCCAGCAGCTTCGACAGGGGTGGAAACACCATATATTTT. It specifies CASSFDRGGNTIYF. The chain joins TRBV5-1 to TRBJ1-3; 8 positions agree with TRBD1. This CDR3 contains 14 residues. With 2 bases clipped from V and 3 bases from J, the junction kept 1 base outside the gene matches. CDR1 and CDR2 from the germline V gene are SGHRS and YFSETQ.

The chain recombines TRBV5-6 with TRBJ2-1; 11 bases are shared with TRBD2. There are 16 residues in the CDR3. The trim removed 4 bases at V and 8 bases at J, leaving 11 bases unmatched. The V gene's germline CDR1 is SGHDT and CDR2 YYEEEE. The CDR3 nucleotides are TGTGCCAGCAGCGGAATTAGCGGGGGGGCCGTAGATGAGCAGTTCTTC. Residues: CASSGISGGAVDEQFF. Full variable domain (missing parts from reference TRBV5-6 and TRBJ2-1): DAGVTQSPTHLIKTRGQQVTLRCSPKSGHDTVSWYQQALGQGPQFIFQYYEEEERQRGNFPDRFSGHQFPNYSSELNVNALLLGDSALYLCASSGISGGAVDEQFFGPGTRLTVL.

This chain links TRBV6-1 with TRBJ1-1; possibly TRBD1 for D (5 bases). The V and J ends lost 5 bases and 1 base respectively, with 11 bases between them. This CDR3 is built from 14 residues. The germline V gene encodes CDR1 MNHNS and CDR2 SASEGT. The CDR3 sequence: CASSRLGGNTEAFF. The DNA of the CDR3 is TGTGCCAGCAGTCGTCTCGGGGGGAACACTGAAGCTTTCTTT.

This clone was seen more than once but under ten times. The chain links TRBV7-9 to TRBJ1-2, with D possibly TRBD1 on 5 matching bases. V lost 1 base to trimming and J lost 5 bases, with 5 bases between them. CDR3 length equals 12 residues. Germline CDR1 is SEHNR and CDR2 is FQNEAQ (reference sequence). CDR3 protein: CASSLEGYGYTF. The CDR3 coding sequence is TGTGCCAGCAGCTTAGAGGGGTATGGCTACACCTTC.

The chain joins TRBV9 to TRBJ2-1; the D gene is possibly TRBD2 (7 bases). Trimming stripped 0 bases from V and 3 bases from J, with 22 bases between. CDR1 and CDR2 (germline): SGDLS, YYNGEE. The CDR3 is 19 amino acids. The DNA of the CDR3 is TGTGCCAGCAGCGTAGGGGGGGGAATTGCAGGGACAAACTACAATGAGCAGTTCTTC. This codes for CASSVGGGIAGTNYNEQFF.

The sample holds a few counts of this clone. V gene TRBV2 combines with J gene TRBJ1-2; D may be TRBD1 (5 bases). The germline CDR1 and CDR2 sequences are SNHLY and FYNNEI. The CDR3 is 14 residues long. Between the trimmed V and J ends, which lost 7 bases and 5 bases, there was a span of 17 bases. This CDR3 is CASTTTGGEYGYTF. As DNA, the CDR3 is TGTGCCAGCACCACCACGGGAGGGGAATATGGCTACACCTTC.

This clone has only one observation. V is TRBV5-1 and J is TRBJ1-1; tentatively, D is TRBD1 (5 bases). CDR3 size: 12 residues. CDR1 is SGHRS and CDR2 is YFSETQ in the germline V gene. The V gene lost 1 base and the J gene lost 8 bases, with 9 bases spanning the gap. This CDR3 reads CASSLFAGEAFF. In DNA form, the CDR3 reads TGCGCCAGCAGCTTGTTTGCAGGGGAAGCTTTCTTT.

The V gene is TRBV6-1, the J gene TRBJ2-5; 13 positions agree with TRBD2. The CDR3 sequence is 16 residues long. After removal of 4 bases from V and 6 bases from J, the junction contained 8 bases not matched to a gene. Germline assignment: CDR1 MNHNS and CDR2 SASEGT. CDR3 nucleotide sequence: TGTGCCAGCAGTGGCTCCGGGACTAGCGGGGCAAAGACCCAGTACTTC. Encoded protein: CASSGSGTSGAKTQYF.

This chain joins TRBV9 and TRBJ2-5; 7 bases are shared with TRBD2. Trimming took 0 bases from V and 3 from J; bases not matched to a gene: 2. The CDR3 has 14 residues. Germline V lookup: CDR1 SGDLS, CDR2 YYNGEE. CDR3 sequence (DNA): TGTGCCAGCAGCGTAGGGGGGGGAGAAGAGACCCAGTACTTC. It yields the protein CASSVGGGEETQYF.

The table lists this clone with a few counts. This chain joins TRBV5-1 and TRBJ2-2, with D uncertain. V was shortened by 0 bases and J by 6 bases, with 21 bases between the two germline ends. Germline CDR1 and CDR2: SGHRS and YFSETQ. CDR3 length: 18 residues. The CDR3 region has the DNA TGCGCCAGCAGCTTGGCCCTCAACGGCGGTCTGGTCGCCGGGGAGCTGTTTTTT. This gives the protein CASSLALNGGLVAGELFF.

The rearrangement joins TRBV27 to TRBJ2-5; weak D call: TRBD1 (7 bases). The J call may not be correct, given that the DNA end is closer to TRBJ2-7. This CDR3 has 14 residues. Germline V CDR1 and CDR2: MNHEY, SMNVEV (reference sequence). The CDR3 loop reads CASSSGDSLYEQYF. CDR3 coding DNA: TGTGCCAGCAGTTCGGGGGACAGCCTCTACGAGCAGTACTTC.

This sequence joins TRBV10-3 and TRBJ1-1, with 7 bases identical to TRBD1. Germline CDR1 ENHRY, CDR2 SYGVKD. The ends lost 3 bases at V and 1 base at J; junction bases unmatched: 2. This CDR3 comprises 14 residues. As DNA, the CDR3 is TGTGCCATCAGTGACAGGGGGGAGAACACTGAAGCTTTCTTT. Encoded protein: CAISDRGENTEAFF.

This clone was seen just once. The chain carries TRBV15 and TRBJ1-5; no clear D gene. CDR1 LNHNV and CDR2 YYDKDF come from the germline V gene (reference sequence). The CDR3 is made up of 15 amino acids. V shed 0 bases and J shed 3 bases, with 9 bases lying between them. The CDR3 bases are TGTGCCACCAGCAGAGATCCCAGTAACAATCAGCCCCAGCATTTT. It codes for CATSRDPSNNQPQHF. Drawing the rest from reference TRBV15 and TRBJ1-5, the complete variable domain is DAMVIQNPRYQVTQFGKPVTLSCSQTLNHNVMYWYQQKSSQAPKLLFHYYDKDFNNEADTPDNFQSRRPNTSFCFLDIRSPGLGDTAMYLCATSRDPSNNQPQHFGDGTRLSIL.

This clone was observed a single time. This chain uses TRBV25-1 with TRBJ1-1; 8 nucleotides match TRBD1. Germline CDR1 MGHDK, CDR2 SYGVNS. This CDR3 is built from 15 residues. The ends lost 7 bases at V and 5 bases at J; junction bases unmatched: 12. The CDR3 region is CASIDSGTGSTEAFF. The CDR3 DNA is TGTGCCAGCATTGACTCCGGGACAGGTTCTACTGAAGCTTTCTTT.

The rearrangement links TRBV6-5 to TRBJ1-4, with 7 bases matching TRBD1. The trim removed 6 bases at V and 6 bases at J, leaving 7 bases unmatched. This CDR3 region has 14 residues. CDR1 MNHEY and CDR2 SVGAGI come from the germline V gene. CDR3 sequence reads: CASRLTGWDEKLFF. For the CDR3, the DNA is TGTGCCAGCAGGTTGACAGGGTGGGATGAAAAACTGTTTTTT.

The V call is TRBV2, the J call TRBJ2-3; 8 nucleotides match TRBD1. The CDR3 is made up of 15 amino acids. Germline V gives CDR1 SNHLY, CDR2 FYNNEI. With V trimmed by 6 bases and J by 5 bases, 10 bases remained unmatched. In nucleotides, the CDR3 is TGTGCCAGCAGGGGAGGACAGGGCAAGGGAGATACGCAGTATTTT. The encoded protein is CASRGGQGKGDTQYF.

This chain uses TRBV7-9 with TRBJ1-4; 9 bases align to TRBD1. Trimming at V came to 3 bases and at J to 7 bases, leaving 9 bases not matched to a gene. This CDR3 comprises 16 residues. The germline CDR1 and CDR2 sequences are SEHNR and FQNEAQ (reference sequence). The CDR3 DNA follows: TGTGCCAGCAGCTTCCCCCCCGGGACAGGGACTGAAAAACTGTTTTTT. This codes for CASSFPPGTGTEKLFF.

This chain joins TRBV6-5 and TRBJ2-5, with 9 bases identical to TRBD1. With the DNA end fitting TRBJ2-7 better, the J assignment may be wrong. Germline V gives CDR1 MNHEY, CDR2 SVGAGI. The CDR3 spans 12 residues. This chain's CDR3 is CATRQGGDEQYF. Written as DNA, the CDR3 is TGTGCCACCCGACAGGGGGGGGACGAGCAGTACTTC.

The V gene is TRBV6-6, the J gene TRBJ1-6; D ambiguous. Trimming stripped 5 bases from V and 6 bases from J, with 11 bases between. Germline V gene data show CDR1 as MNHNY and CDR2 as SVGAGI (reference sequence). The CDR3 totals 14 residues. CDR3 sequence: CASSLDTANSPLHF. CDR3 DNA: TGTGCCAGCAGTCTTGACACGGCTAATTCACCCCTCCACTTT.